Sequencing of this T cell receptor beta chain was carried out in a study of T cell repertoires in cytomegalovirus infection. Whole-study context: In the study, CMV epitopes included recently identified HLA-C-restricted and well-studied HLA-B-restricted ones. Public TCR beta signature analysis indicated the presence of both CMV infection and matching HLA type.

This clonotype occurred a few times. What it recognizes is unknown. TCRdb re-derived calls from the reads in MiXCR, one entry per CDR3 protein. The profile shows roughly 150,000 distinct CDR3 sequences, less than 25% of them singletons. Study results and caveats: Carriage of CMV together with the relevant HLA was identifiable through cumulative public TCR beta family frequency. The ex vivo response was dominated by HLA-C-restricted CMV-specific TCR beta clonotypes.

The V gene lost 4 bases and the J gene lost 1 base, with 9 bases spanning the gap. Germline V gene lookup returns CDR1 MNHEY and CDR2 SVGAGI. There are 14 residues in the CDR3. The V call is TRBV6-5, the J call TRBJ2-3; D is possibly TRBD1 (6 bases). The TCR originated in a human donor in good health (CMV status not recorded). Some clones in this sample may be carry-over from other donors' samples. The sample in question was CD8+ T cells from cultured PBMCs, obtained from culture after CMV antigen stimulation. CDR3 sequence: CASSSGQRTDTQYF. CDR3 DNA: TGTGCCAGCAGTTCCGGACAGCGCACAGATACGCAGTATTTT.